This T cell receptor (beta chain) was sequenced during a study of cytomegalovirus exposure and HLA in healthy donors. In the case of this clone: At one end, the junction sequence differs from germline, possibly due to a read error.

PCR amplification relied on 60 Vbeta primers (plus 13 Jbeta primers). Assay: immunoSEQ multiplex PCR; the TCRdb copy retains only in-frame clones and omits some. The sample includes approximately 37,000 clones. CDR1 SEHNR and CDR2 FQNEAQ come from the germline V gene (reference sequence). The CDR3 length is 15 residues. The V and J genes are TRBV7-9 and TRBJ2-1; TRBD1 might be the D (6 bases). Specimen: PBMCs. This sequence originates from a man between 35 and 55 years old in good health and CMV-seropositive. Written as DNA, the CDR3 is TGTGCCAGCAGAGAACCGGGACACAACTACAATGAGCGGTTCTTC. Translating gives CASREPGHNYNERFF.